This T cell receptor beta chain stems from a study of CD8 T cells in Susac syndrome. The authors sequenced TCR beta from blood CD8+ and CD4+ T cells. Healthy donors, matched for age and sex, constituted the control group. Isolation of CD8+ and CD4+ T cells was performed negatively, whereas enrichment of TEMRA cells was done by FACS. RNA in amounts of about 0.45 to 1 ug was reverse transcribed with random hexamers. The TCR beta CDR3 was amplified by immunoSEQ multiplex PCR across 54 Vbeta, 13 Jbeta. TCRdb itself ran the immunoSEQ multiplex PCR reads through MiXCR, one entry per CDR3 protein. The sample lists roughly 180,000 distinct CDR3 sequences, just under 95% occurring once. The CDR3 consists of 19 residues. Germline-derived CDR1 and CDR2 are MNHNS and SASEGT. Trimming stripped 4 bases from V and 6 bases from J, with 28 bases between.

Sequenced: CD4+ T cells from PBMCs. The source is a human donor in good health. The chain carries TRBV6-1 and TRBJ2-1, with D unclear. The CDR3, as DNA: TGTGCCAGCAGTGGATACTATGTTCGAGGCGAAAGGTCGAGCAATGAGCAGTTCTTC. Its translation is CASSGYYVRGERSSNEQFF.